These 15 T cell receptor beta chains share one sample of origin, sequenced in a study of cytomegalovirus exposure and HLA in healthy donors. Vbeta (60) and Jbeta (13) primers were used in the PCR. Sequenced by immunoSEQ multiplex PCR; TCRdb stores in-frame clones only, minus some. The repertoire holds some 150,000 clones, with roughly 9% as singletons. The specimen sequenced was PBMCs. Source of these receptors: a woman in her forties in good health and CMV-seropositive.

The sample holds a few counts of this clone. The CDR3 region has the DNA TGCGCCAGCCGTCGACGTCTAGCGGATAAAACAGATACGCAGTATTTT. This translates into CASRRRLADKTDTQYF. The J gene is TRBJ2-3, the V gene TRBV5-1; 7 bases are a match to TRBD2. Losses at the gene ends were 7 bases for V and 3 bases for J; bases not matched to a gene: 14. Looked up from germline, CDR1 is SGHRS and CDR2 is YFSETQ. This CDR3 is built from 16 residues.

The CDR3 DNA is TGTGCCAGCAACGGGGGTGGCTACACCTTC. Protein sequence: CASNGGGYTF. The rearrangement joins TRBV2 to TRBJ1-2; weak D call: TRBD1 (5 bases). Per germline, CDR1 SNHLY and CDR2 FYNNEI. V was trimmed by 7 bases and J by 7 bases, leaving 7 bases between them. The CDR3 sequence is 10 residues long. The full variable domain, completed using reference TRBV2 and TRBJ1-2, is EPEVTQTPSHQVTQMGQEVILRCVPISNHLYFYWYRQILGQKVEFLVSFYNNEISEKSEIFDDQFSVERPDGSNFTLKIRSTKLEDSAMYFCASNGGGYTFGSGTRLTVV.

CDR3 DNA: TGTGCCAGCAGTGAAATAGTCGACTATGGCTACACCTTC. Its protein is CASSEIVDYGYTF. The chain combines TRBV6-1 with TRBJ1-2, with D uncertain. The CDR3 consists of 13 residues. V lost 2 bases and J 3 bases, leaving 7 bases between the germline ends. Germline V lookup: CDR1 MNHNS, CDR2 SASEGT.

This chain uses TRBV5-1 with TRBJ1-4; 8 nucleotides match TRBD1. The junction had 10 bases not matched to a gene; V was cut back by 4 bases and J by 8 bases. Germline V gene sequence: CDR1 SGHRS, CDR2 YFSETQ. The CDR3 runs to 15 residues. As DNA, the CDR3 is TGCGCCAGCAGCGTTACGACAGGGGAGGAAGAAAAACTGTTTTTT. Translating gives CASSVTTGEEEKLFF.

The chain uses TRBV4-1 and TRBJ2-7, with TRBD2 identical over 13 bases. Germline V gene data show CDR1 as MGHRA and CDR2 as YSYEKL. This CDR3 comprises 16 residues. V dropped 4 bases and J dropped 2; count of bases not matched to a gene: 5. CDR3 in DNA: TGCGCCAGCAGCCGGCAGACTAGCGGGGGGACCTACGAGCAGTACTTC. Translating gives CASSRQTSGGTYEQYF.

This clone showed up just a few times. CDR3 bases: TGCACCGTATCGGATGGCTACACCTTC. It codes for CTVSDGYTF. The rearrangement links TRBV29-1 to TRBJ1-2; D ambiguous. CDR1 and CDR2 (germline): SQVTM, ANQGSEA. This CDR3 is 9 amino acids long.

This clone was seen a handful of times. The chain joins TRBV2 to TRBJ1-2; TRBD1 is a possible D gene (5 bases). The germline CDR1 and CDR2 sequences are SNHLY and FYNNEI. With 5 bases removed from V and 3 bases from J, the gap between germline ends came to 10 bases. CDR3 size: 13 residues. The CDR3 loop reads CASSPQTDYGYTF. The DNA for the CDR3 is TGTGCCAGCAGTCCCCAGACAGACTATGGCTACACCTTC.

The chain links TRBV29-1 to TRBJ1-4; TRBD1 might be the D (6 bases). CDR3 length: 15 amino acids. The V gene's germline CDR1 is SQVTM and CDR2 ANQGSEA. With 7 bases removed from V and 2 bases from J, the gap between germline ends came to 17 bases. The CDR3 reads CSGRTGSGTNEKLFF. In DNA, the CDR3 is TGCAGCGGACGAACAGGGTCGGGCACTAATGAAAAACTGTTTTTT.

The CDR3 coding sequence is TGTGCCAGCAGCTTGGGTGGACAGCAAGAGACCCAGTACTTC. Its translation: CASSLGGQQETQYF. The gene calls are TRBV7-2 and TRBJ2-5; D perhaps matches TRBD1 (6 bases). The germline V gene has CDR1 SGHTA and CDR2 FQGNSA. Trimming pared 3 bases from V and 2 bases from J, leaving 10 bases between. This CDR3 has 14 residues.

This clone was counted between two and nine times. J is TRBJ2-6 and V is TRBV2; tentatively, D is TRBD2 (5 bases). CDR1 SNHLY and CDR2 FYNNEI come from the germline V gene. This CDR3 is built from 15 residues. The germline V and J ends were trimmed by 3 bases and 3 bases, with 9 bases remaining between them. The chain's CDR3 is CASSEERVGANVLTF. The CDR3 bases are TGTGCCAGCAGTGAGGAGAGGGTTGGGGCCAACGTCCTGACTTTC.

A few counts support this clone. The rearrangement links TRBV14 to TRBJ2-3; 7 bases match TRBD1. With 3 bases clipped from V and 1 base from J, the junction kept 7 bases outside the gene matches. This CDR3 comprises 16 residues. CDR1 and CDR2 (germline): SGHDN, FVKESK. The CDR3 DNA sequence: TGTGCCAGCAGCCAGCTACAGGGGAAGGGCACAGATACGCAGTATTTT. Its protein is CASSQLQGKGTDTQYF.

This chain connects TRBV2 to TRBJ1-1, with 7 nucleotides matching TRBD1. Germline CDR1 SNHLY, CDR2 FYNNEI. V was clipped by 6 bases and J by 5 bases; unmatched bases: 6. There are 13 residues in the CDR3. CDR3: CASSFNRGTEAFF. Here the CDR3 DNA reads TGTGCCAGCAGCTTTAACAGGGGAACTGAAGCTTTCTTT.

The chain joins TRBV5-1 to TRBJ2-3; TRBD2 matches at 13 bases. With V trimmed by 0 bases and J by 5 bases, 3 bases remained unmatched. Germline V gene sequence: CDR1 SGHRS, CDR2 YFSETQ. This CDR3 contains 16 residues. The CDR3 nucleotides are TGCGCCAGCAGCTTGGAACTAGCGGGGGGGGAAGATACGCAGTATTTT. This encodes CASSLELAGGEDTQYF.

This clone was seen more than once but under ten times. The chain has TRBV10-3 and TRBJ1-1; no reliable D call. Trimming removed 0 bases from V and 1 base from J, with 6 bases in between. The CDR3 has 14 amino acids. Germline lookup yields CDR1 ENHRY and CDR2 SYGVKD. The CDR3 nucleotides are TGTGCCATCAGTGAGTCGACTGGGAACACTGAAGCTTTCTTT. Its protein is CAISESTGNTEAFF.

This chain joins TRBV19 and TRBJ1-2; possibly TRBD1 for D (5 bases). Germline assignment: CDR1 LNHDA and CDR2 SQIVND (reference sequence). The CDR3 consists of 16 residues. Between the trimmed V and J ends, which lost 5 bases and 7 bases, there was a span of 23 bases. The chain's CDR3 is CASSPGLRQGMRGYTF. CDR3 coding DNA: TGTGCCAGTAGTCCTGGGCTTAGGCAGGGCATGCGTGGCTACACCTTC.